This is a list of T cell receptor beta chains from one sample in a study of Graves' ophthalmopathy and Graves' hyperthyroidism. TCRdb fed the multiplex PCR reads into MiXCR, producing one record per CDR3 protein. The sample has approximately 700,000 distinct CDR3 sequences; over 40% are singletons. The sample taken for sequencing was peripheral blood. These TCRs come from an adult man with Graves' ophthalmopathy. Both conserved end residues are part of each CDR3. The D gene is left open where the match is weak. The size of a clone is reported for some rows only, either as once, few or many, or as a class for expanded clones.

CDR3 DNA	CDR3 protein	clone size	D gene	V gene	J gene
TGTGCCAGCAGCCTAAGGGACAGGGGTGAAGGCTACACCTTC	CASSLRDRGEGYTF	few	TRBD1	TRBV7-9	TRBJ1-2
TGTGCCAGCAGCGTAGGGGACACCGCCTTTGAAAAACTGTTTTTT	CASSVGDTAFEKLFF	many	NA	TRBV9	TRBJ1-4
TGTGCCAGCAGCCAACTGGACAGGGGTGAAAAACTGTTTTTT	CASSQLDRGEKLFF	NA	TRBD1	TRBV3-1	TRBJ1-4
TGTGCCAGCAGCCCTTTGGGGACGGGAGGATATGGCTACACCTTC	CASSPLGTGGYGYTF	many	NA	TRBV14	TRBJ1-2
TGTGCCAGCGTTTATAGGGTTACTGAAGCTTTCTTT	CASVYRVTEAFF	NA	NA	TRBV25-1	TRBJ1-1
TGTGCCAGTAGTATAACGGGGGGGCACACCGGGGAGCTGTTTTTT	CASSITGGHTGELFF	few	TRBD2	TRBV19	TRBJ2-2
TGCAGTGCGTATTCGGGGTACGAGCAGTACTTC	CSAYSGYEQYF	many	NA	TRBV20-1	TRBJ2-7
TGTGCCAGCAGCCAAGAAGGCGGGGCCATTCGAGAGGAGCAGTACTTC	CASSQEGGAIREEQYF	NA	NA	TRBV9	TRBJ2-7
TGTGCCAGCTCAGACGACATGTCCCTAAAAGAGACCCAGTACTTC	CASSDDMSLKETQYF	few	NA	TRBV9	TRBJ2-5
TGCGCCAGCAGCCAAGGCCCCGGGACGGGATGGCGGCCCCAGCATTTT	CASSQGPGTGWRPQHF	few	NA	TRBV4-1	TRBJ1-5
TGTGCCAGCCAGGGGGCCGTCTCTAACTATGGCTACACCTTC	CASQGAVSNYGYTF	few	TRBD1	TRBV6-5	TRBJ1-2
TGTGCCAGTCGAATTACGGCAACTAATGAAAAACTGTTTTTT	CASRITATNEKLFF	many	NA	TRBV19	TRBJ1-4
TGTGCCAGCAGCTCAGGGACAGTCCTTAACGGGGAGCTGTTTTTT	CASSSGTVLNGELFF	few	TRBD1	TRBV12-3/TRBV12-4	TRBJ2-2
TGCGCCAGCAGTGATGGACAGACCTACGAGCAGTACTTC	CASSDGQTYEQYF	many	NA	TRBV10-2	TRBJ2-7
TGTGCCAGTCGGCAGGGGGGAAATTCACCCCTCCACTTT	CASRQGGNSPLHF	NA	TRBD1	TRBV19	TRBJ1-6
TGTGCCAGCAGCTTTCTACCCCAGCATTTT	CASSFLPQHF	NA	NA	TRBV7-3	TRBJ1-5
TGTGCCAGCAGCCGGACAGGGGGCCATGGCTACACCTTC	CASSRTGGHGYTF	many	TRBD1	TRBV6-5	TRBJ1-2
TGTGCCAGCAGTGAGGAGGGGTTACAGTTGGACTTC	CASSEEGLQLDF	NA	NA	TRBV6-5	TRBJ2-7
TGTGCCAGCATGGCGTCCTCACTTCTTGGGTATAATTCACCCCTCCACTTT	CASMASSLLGYNSPLHF	many	NA	TRBV2	TRBJ1-6
TGTGCCAGCAGCGTAGTGCCAGAGGGAGGCCCCTCTCAGCATGAGCAGTACTTC	CASSVVPEGGPSQHEQYF	NA	NA	TRBV9	TRBJ2-7
TGTGCCAGCAGCCCGGCTTCGGCCTACGAGCAGTACTTC	CASSPASAYEQYF	many	NA	TRBV11-2	TRBJ2-7
TGTGCCAGCAGCCCCGGGGGTCCCGTCCAGCCCCAGCATTTT	CASSPGGPVQPQHF	many	NA	TRBV2	TRBJ1-5
TGTGCCACCAGTGATGAATCTAGCGGGGGCTACGTTTACCCCGGGGAGCTGTTTTTT	CATSDESSGGYVYPGELFF	few	TRBD2	TRBV24-1	TRBJ2-2
TGTGCCAGCCGCTATATTGGAAACACCATATATTTT	CASRYIGNTIYF	many	NA	TRBV2	TRBJ1-3
TGCAGCGTTGAAGGATGGGGGGGATCCTACGAGCAGTACTTC	CSVEGWGGSYEQYF	once	TRBD2	TRBV29-1	TRBJ2-7
TGTGCCACGGGGGCTGTGTCACCCCTCCACTTT	CATGAVSPLHF	NA	NA	TRBV2	TRBJ1-6
TGTGCCAGCAGTCTAGGGGGGCTGTTATCGCCCCTCCACTTT	CASSLGGLLSPLHF	many	NA	TRBV28	TRBJ1-6
TGCGCCAGCAAATGGGGCCCAACCACCGAAGCTTTCTTT	CASKWGPTTEAFF	many	NA	TRBV5-1	TRBJ1-1
TGTGCCACCAGCAGGGCCAAGGGGGTTCAGGGACAGCCCCAGCATTTT	CATSRAKGVQGQPQHF	many	NA	TRBV15	TRBJ1-5
TGCAGTGCAGGATCGGAGGCCACTGAAGCTTTCTTT	CSAGSEATEAFF	many	NA	TRBV20-1	TRBJ1-1
TGTGCCATCAGGGGGTCGACGAGATCCTACGAGCAGTACTTC	CAIRGSTRSYEQYF	NA	NA	TRBV10-3	TRBJ2-7
TGTGCCATCAGCCCCGCGATCCGTTCTTGGAGGGAGACCCAGCATTTT	CAISPAIRSWRETQHF	few	NA	TRBV10-3	TRBJ1-5
TGTGCCTGGAGTTACGGCGTCTCTGGAAACACCATATATTTT	CAWSYGVSGNTIYF	NA	NA	TRBV7-9	TRBJ1-3
TGCAGCTCTAGACAGGGTTCTGAAGCTTTCTTT	CSSRQGSEAFF	NA	TRBD1	TRBV29-1	TRBJ1-1
TGTGCCAGCAGCTTAGCTTTTAGCGGGGGCTACGAGCAGTACTTC	CASSLAFSGGYEQYF	NA	TRBD2	TRBV7-2	TRBJ2-7
TGTGCCAGCAGCTTCAGCGGGGGGCCCCCAACTTTCTACGAGCAGTACTTC	CASSFSGGPPTFYEQYF	NA	TRBD2	TRBV11-2	TRBJ2-7
TGTGCACGGGGGGGCCTTAGCAATCAGCCCCAGCATTTT	CARGGLSNQPQHF	NA	NA	TRBV24-1	TRBJ1-5
TGTGCCTGGACATACCGCCAGGGAGTCGGCGAGCAGTACTTC	CAWTYRQGVGEQYF	NA	NA	TRBV30	TRBJ2-7
TGTGCCAGCAGCTCCAGGACAGGTTGGTCCGAGCAGTACTTC	CASSSRTGWSEQYF	many	TRBD1	TRBV11-3	TRBJ2-7
TGTGCCAGCAGTTTGGGACGGAGAAGTTCTGAAGCTTTCTTT	CASSLGRRSSEAFF	NA	NA	TRBV2	TRBJ1-1
TGCAGCGGTGAAAGGGCCAACGTCCTGACTTTC	CSGERANVLTF	NA	NA	TRBV29-1	TRBJ2-6
TGTGCCACCAGCAAGGACAGGTTTTACACCTTC	CATSKDRFYTF	NA	TRBD1	TRBV15	TRBJ1-2
TGTGCCAGCAGCGTGACTAGCGGGTTTTCTGCCGGGGAGCTGTTTTTT	CASSVTSGFSAGELFF	few	TRBD2	TRBV5-6	TRBJ2-2
TGCAGCATCCCATCCCGGGGTAACTATGGCTACACCTTC	CSIPSRGNYGYTF	NA	NA	TRBV29-1	TRBJ1-2
TGTGCCAGCAGCTTGGGGCCATCGGGGGAACGGTACGAGCAGTACTTC	CASSLGPSGERYEQYF	few	NA	TRBV5-4	TRBJ2-7
TGTGCCAGCATTCAACAGGGACAGGGGATTGGCTACACCTTC	CASIQQGQGIGYTF	NA	TRBD1	TRBV6-1	TRBJ1-2
TGTGCTAGTGGTTTGGCCCTACGCGGGCAGGGTTCTGAAGCTTTCTTT	CASGLALRGQGSEAFF	NA	NA	TRBV12-5	TRBJ1-1